The rows below give T cell receptor beta chains drawn from one sample of a study of control samples from healthy donors and cancer patients. Here immunoSEQ multiplex PCR was the method, and the copy in TCRdb shows in-frame clones only, minus some. This table holds fewer than 110,000 clones, around 88% found once. Sequencing was carried out using blood. These receptor sequences come from a man younger than 45 in good health. Each CDR3 is given with its conserved first and last residue. D genes are given only for firm matches. Some rows mark clone size as missing; the rest say once, few, many or name a class of expanded clone.

d_call j_call v_call clone_size cdr3_aa cdr3_nt
TRBD2 TRBJ2-5 TRBV27 - CASSLRAGGPEETQYF TGTGCCAGCAGTTTACGGGCGGGAGGGCCGGAGGAGACCCAGTACTTC
TRBD1 TRBJ1-5 TRBV2 - CASSEEGTDNQPQHF TGTGCCAGCAGTGAAGAAGGGACAGACAATCAGCCCCAGCATTTT
- TRBJ1-1 TRBV6-5 - CASSSTDLRTKEAFF TGTGCCAGCAGTAGCACAGACCTTAGAACCAAGGAAGCTTTCTTT
- TRBJ1-1 TRBV29-1 - CSVETQAGANTEAFF TGCAGCGTTGAAACGCAGGCAGGGGCGAACACTGAAGCTTTCTTT
- TRBJ1-1 TRBV12-3/TRBV12-4 - CASSLGHTEAFF TGTGCCAGCAGTTTGGGACACACTGAAGCTTTCTTT
TRBD2 TRBJ2-1 TRBV4-1 once CASSRGGLADLGNEQFF TGCGCCAGCAGCCGAGGAGGACTAGCGGATCTCGGGAATGAGCAGTTCTTC
TRBD2 TRBJ2-1 TRBV5-6 - CASSLFTSGGDNEQFF TGTGCCAGCAGCTTGTTTACTAGCGGGGGCGACAATGAGCAGTTCTTC
TRBD1 TRBJ2-7 TRBV15 - CATSRRTGYEQYF TGTGCCACCAGCAGAAGGACAGGGTACGAGCAGTACTTC
- TRBJ2-1 TRBV10-3 - CAPWPGPNQWEQFF TGTGCCCCTTGGCCGGGACCCAACCAGTGGGAGCAGTTCTTC
- TRBJ1-1 TRBV19 - CASSSQGPPEAFF TGTGCCAGTAGTTCCCAGGGTCCCCCTGAAGCTTTCTTT
- TRBJ1-5 TRBV7-8 few CASTNEGRGNNQPQHF TGTGCCAGCACCAATGAGGGGAGGGGGAACAATCAGCCCCAGCATTTT
- TRBJ1-6 TRBV30 - CAWTSLSRQSRNSPLHF TGTGCCTGGACGTCCCTTTCCCGGCAGTCGCGGAATTCACCCCTCCACTTT
TRBD2 TRBJ2-3 TRBV6-1 - CASSVGWTSGTDTQYF TGTGCCAGTAGTGTGGGATGGACTAGCGGCACAGATACGCAGTATTTT
TRBD2 TRBJ2-5 TRBV6-5 - CASSPGLALRETQYF TGTGCCAGCAGTCCGGGACTAGCGTTAAGAGAGACCCAGTACTTC
TRBD1 TRBJ1-6 TRBV4-1 - CASRRQGSSSPLHF TGCGCCAGCAGGCGACAGGGCTCTTCTTCACCCCTCCACTTT
- TRBJ2-5 TRBV11-2 - CASSPLPGGAQYF TGTGCCAGCAGTCCTCTCCCTGGTGGGGCCCAGTACTTC
- TRBJ1-1 TRBV5-1 once CASSSESEGWGTEAFF TGCGCCAGCAGCTCGGAGAGCGAAGGTTGGGGCACTGAAGCTTTCTTT
- TRBJ1-6 TRBV6-2/TRBV6-3 few CASSYQLLHLDSPLHF TGTGCCAGCAGTTACCAACTCCTTCATTTGGATTCACCCCTCCACTTT
- TRBJ2-7 TRBV5-5 - CASSPPPGQVYEQYF TGTGCCAGCAGTCCACCCCCGGGACAAGTTTACGAGCAGTACTTC
- TRBJ2-7 TRBV6-6 - CASSYTESSYEQYF TGTGCCAGCAGTTACACAGAAAGCTCCTACGAGCAGTACTTC
- TRBJ2-5 TRBV11-2 - CASSRTTGTGGETQYF TGTGCCAGCAGCAGGACTACCGGAACAGGAGGAGAGACCCAGTACTTC
TRBD1 TRBJ2-1 TRBV14 - CASSQVTGGFNEQFF TGTGCCAGCAGCCAAGTGACAGGGGGTTTCAATGAGCAGTTCTTC
TRBD2 TRBJ2-3 TRBV19 - CASQTSAWGTDTQYF TGTGCCAGTCAGACTAGCGCGTGGGGCACAGATACGCAGTATTTT
TRBD1 TRBJ2-7 TRBV6-6 - CASSDTGTGGGEQYF TGTGCCAGCAGCGACACCGGGACAGGGGGCGGGGAGCAGTACTTC
- TRBJ2-1 TRBV5-8 - CASSGWAGSSYNEQFF TGTGCCAGCAGCGGGTGGGCGGGGAGCTCCTACAATGAGCAGTTCTTC
- TRBJ1-6 TRBV10-2 - CASSEGNRPLHF TGCGCCAGCAGTGAGGGCAACCGGCCCCTCCACTTT